The clone carrying this T cell receptor beta chain came up once. Its target is not known. This sample includes further DNA sequences coding for the same CDR3. Generated by immunoSEQ multiplex PCR, the TCRdb table keeps only in-frame clones and is missing some. The sample yields tens of thousands of clones, roughly four fifths seen once. This sample was included in a study of a mutant IDH1 vaccine in newly diagnosed glioma. Study summary: Patients began vaccination 4-6 weeks after radiotherapy alone, or with temozolomide cycles.

This CDR3 spans 15 amino acids. Trimming shortened V by 0 bases and J by 5 bases, and 13 bases separated the two germline ends. Germline V gene data show CDR1 as MNHNS and CDR2 as SASEGT. The time point is: week 23, last vaccination. What each vaccine dose contained was 300 ug of mutant IDH1 20-mer peptide, accompanied by topical imiquimod. The V and J genes are TRBV6-1 and TRBJ1-2; possibly TRBD1 for D (6 bases). The clonotype was recovered from a man in his forties or fifties with glioma. Sequenced here: PBMCs, sampled from a glioma patient whose treatment included an IDH1 peptide vaccine. The CDR3 loop reads CASSEAGGVRYGYTF. DNA for the CDR3: TGTGCCAGCAGTGAAGCGGGGGGCGTCAGATATGGCTACACCTTC.